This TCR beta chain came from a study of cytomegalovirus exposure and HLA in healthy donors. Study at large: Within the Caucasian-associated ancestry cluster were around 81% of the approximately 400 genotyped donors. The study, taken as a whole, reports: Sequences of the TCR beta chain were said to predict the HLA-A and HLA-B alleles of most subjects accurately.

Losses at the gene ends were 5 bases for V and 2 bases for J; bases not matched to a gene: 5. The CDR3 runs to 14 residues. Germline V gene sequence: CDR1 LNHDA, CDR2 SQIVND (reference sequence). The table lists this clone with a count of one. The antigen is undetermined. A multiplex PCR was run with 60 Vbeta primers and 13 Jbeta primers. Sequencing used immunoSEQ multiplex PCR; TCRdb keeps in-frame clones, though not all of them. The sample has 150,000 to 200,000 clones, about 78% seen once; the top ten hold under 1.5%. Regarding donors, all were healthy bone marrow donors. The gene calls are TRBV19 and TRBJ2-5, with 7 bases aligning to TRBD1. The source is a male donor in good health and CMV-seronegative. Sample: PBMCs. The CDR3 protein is CASSVQTGQETQYF. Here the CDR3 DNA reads TGTGCCAGTAGTGTTCAGACAGGGCAAGAGACCCAGTACTTC.